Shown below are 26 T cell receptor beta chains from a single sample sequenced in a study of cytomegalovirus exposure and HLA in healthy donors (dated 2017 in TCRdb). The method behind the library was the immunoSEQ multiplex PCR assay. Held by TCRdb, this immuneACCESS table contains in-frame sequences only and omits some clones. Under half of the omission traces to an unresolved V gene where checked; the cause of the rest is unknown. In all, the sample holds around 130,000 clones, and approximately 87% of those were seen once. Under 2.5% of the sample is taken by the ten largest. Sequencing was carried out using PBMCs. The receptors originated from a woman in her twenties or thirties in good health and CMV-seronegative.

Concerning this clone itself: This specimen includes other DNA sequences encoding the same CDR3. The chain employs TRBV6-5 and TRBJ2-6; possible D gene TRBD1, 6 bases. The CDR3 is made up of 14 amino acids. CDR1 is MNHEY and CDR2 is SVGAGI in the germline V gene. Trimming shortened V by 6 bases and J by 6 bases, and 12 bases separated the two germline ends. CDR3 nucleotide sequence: TGTGCCAGCAGCAGGGGCCTCGAGGCCAACGTCCTGACTTTC. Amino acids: CASSRGLEANVLTF.

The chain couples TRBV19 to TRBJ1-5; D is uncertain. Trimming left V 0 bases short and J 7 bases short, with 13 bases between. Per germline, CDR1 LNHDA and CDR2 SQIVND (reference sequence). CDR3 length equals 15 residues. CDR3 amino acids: CASSIEGSSGQPQHF. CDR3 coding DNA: TGTGCCAGTAGTATAGAAGGCTCCTCGGGACAGCCCCAGCATTTT.

The CDR3 DNA is TGTGCCAGCAGTGAGACAGTAGGTAGTGGGGCCAACGTCCTGACTTTC. Encoded protein: CASSETVGSGANVLTF. The V and J genes are TRBV2 and TRBJ2-6; D might be TRBD1 (5 bases). V lost 3 bases and J 3 bases, leaving 12 bases between the germline ends. In germline, CDR1 is SNHLY, CDR2 FYNNEI. The CDR3 covers 16 residues.

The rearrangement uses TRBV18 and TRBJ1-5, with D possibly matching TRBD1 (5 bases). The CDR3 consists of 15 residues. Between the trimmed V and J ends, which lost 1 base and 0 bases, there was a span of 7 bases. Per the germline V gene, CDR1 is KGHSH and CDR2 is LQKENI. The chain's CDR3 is CASSPQGNSNQPQHF. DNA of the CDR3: TGTGCCAGCTCACCACAGGGGAATAGCAATCAGCCCCAGCATTTT.

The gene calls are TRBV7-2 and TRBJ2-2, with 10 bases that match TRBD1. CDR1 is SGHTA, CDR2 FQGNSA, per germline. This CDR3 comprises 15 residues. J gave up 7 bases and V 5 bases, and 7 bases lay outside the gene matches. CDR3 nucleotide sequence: TGTGCCAGCAGCAGACAGGGGGCGGAGGTCGGGGAGCTGTTTTTT. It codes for CASSRQGAEVGELFF.

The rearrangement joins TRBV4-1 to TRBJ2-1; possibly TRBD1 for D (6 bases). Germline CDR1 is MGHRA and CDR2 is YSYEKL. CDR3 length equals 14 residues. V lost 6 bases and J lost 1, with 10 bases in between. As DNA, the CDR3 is TGCGCCAGCAGGTCGACAGGATCCTACAATGAGCAGTTCTTC. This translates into CASRSTGSYNEQFF.

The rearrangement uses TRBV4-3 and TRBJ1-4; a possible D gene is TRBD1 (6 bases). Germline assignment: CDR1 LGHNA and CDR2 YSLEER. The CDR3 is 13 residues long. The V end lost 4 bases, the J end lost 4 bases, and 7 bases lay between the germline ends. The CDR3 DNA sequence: TGCGCCAGCAGCCCACAGGGTAATGAAAAACTGTTTTTT. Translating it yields CASSPQGNEKLFF.

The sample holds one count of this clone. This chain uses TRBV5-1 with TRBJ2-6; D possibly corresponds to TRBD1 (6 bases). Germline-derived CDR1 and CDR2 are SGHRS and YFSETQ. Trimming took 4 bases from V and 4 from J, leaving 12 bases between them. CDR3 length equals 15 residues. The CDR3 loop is CASSAGQPGANVLTF. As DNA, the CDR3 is TGCGCCAGCAGCGCCGGACAGCCCGGGGCCAACGTCCTGACTTTC.

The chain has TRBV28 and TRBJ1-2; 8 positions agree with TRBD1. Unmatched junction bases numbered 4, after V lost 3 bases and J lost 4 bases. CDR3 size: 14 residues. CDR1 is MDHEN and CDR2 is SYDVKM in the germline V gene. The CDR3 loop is CASSLTGEGYGYTF. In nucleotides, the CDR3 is TGTGCCAGCAGTTTGACAGGGGAGGGCTATGGCTACACCTTC.

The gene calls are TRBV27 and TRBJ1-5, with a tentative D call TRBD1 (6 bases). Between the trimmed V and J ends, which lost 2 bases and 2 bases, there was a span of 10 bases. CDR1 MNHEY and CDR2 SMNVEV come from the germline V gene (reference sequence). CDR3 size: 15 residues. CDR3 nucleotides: TGTGCCAGCAGTTTAAACAGGGATGGCAATCAGCCCCAGCATTTT. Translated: CASSLNRDGNQPQHF.

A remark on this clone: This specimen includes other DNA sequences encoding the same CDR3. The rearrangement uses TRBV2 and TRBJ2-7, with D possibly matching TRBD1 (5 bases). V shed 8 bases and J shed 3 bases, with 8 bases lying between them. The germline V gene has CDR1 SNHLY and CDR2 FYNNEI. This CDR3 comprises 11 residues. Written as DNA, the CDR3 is TGTGCCAGCGGAACAGGCTACGAGCAGTACTTC. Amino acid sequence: CASGTGYEQYF.

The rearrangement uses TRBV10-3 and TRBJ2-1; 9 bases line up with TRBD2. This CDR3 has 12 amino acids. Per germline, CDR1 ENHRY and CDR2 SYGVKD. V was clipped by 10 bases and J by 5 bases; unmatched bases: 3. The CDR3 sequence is CATLAGHNEQFF. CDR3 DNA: TGTGCCACCCTAGCGGGGCACAATGAGCAGTTCTTC.

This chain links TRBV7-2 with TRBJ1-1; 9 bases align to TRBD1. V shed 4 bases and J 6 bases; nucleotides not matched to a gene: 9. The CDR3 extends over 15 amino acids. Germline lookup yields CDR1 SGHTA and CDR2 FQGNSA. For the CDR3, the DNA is TGTGCCAGCAGCTCCCGCCCGGGACAGGGTGCTGAAGCTTTCTTT. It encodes CASSSRPGQGAEAFF.

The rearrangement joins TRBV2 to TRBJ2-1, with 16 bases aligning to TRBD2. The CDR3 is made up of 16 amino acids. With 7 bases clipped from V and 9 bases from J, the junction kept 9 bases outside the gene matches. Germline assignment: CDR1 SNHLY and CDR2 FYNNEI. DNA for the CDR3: TGTGCCAGCACCCCCGGGACTAGCGGGGGGGAGGGTGAGCAGTTCTTC. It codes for CASTPGTSGGEGEQFF.

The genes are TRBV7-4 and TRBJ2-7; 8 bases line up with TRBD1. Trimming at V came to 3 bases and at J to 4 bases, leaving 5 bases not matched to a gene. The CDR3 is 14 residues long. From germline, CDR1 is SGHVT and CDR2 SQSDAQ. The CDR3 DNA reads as TGTGCCAGCAGCTTCAGACAGGGGCCTTACGAGCAGTACTTC. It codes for CASSFRQGPYEQYF.

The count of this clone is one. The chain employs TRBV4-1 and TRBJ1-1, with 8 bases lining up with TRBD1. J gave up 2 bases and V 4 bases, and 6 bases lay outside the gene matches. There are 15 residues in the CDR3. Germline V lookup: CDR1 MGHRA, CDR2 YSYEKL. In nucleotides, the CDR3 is TGCGCCAGCAGCCCCGACAGGGGAATAAACACTGAAGCTTTCTTT. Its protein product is CASSPDRGINTEAFF.

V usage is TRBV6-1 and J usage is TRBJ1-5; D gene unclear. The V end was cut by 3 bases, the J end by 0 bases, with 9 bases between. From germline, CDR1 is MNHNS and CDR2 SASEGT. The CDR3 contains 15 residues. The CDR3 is CASSEGSYSNQPQHF. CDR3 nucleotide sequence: TGTGCCAGCAGTGAGGGCTCATATAGCAATCAGCCCCAGCATTTT.

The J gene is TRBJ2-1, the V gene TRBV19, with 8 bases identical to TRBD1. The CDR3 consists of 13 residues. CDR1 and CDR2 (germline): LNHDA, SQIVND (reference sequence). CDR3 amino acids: CALSGGSHNEQFF. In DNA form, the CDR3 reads TGTGCTCTCTCAGGGGGCTCTCACAATGAGCAGTTCTTC. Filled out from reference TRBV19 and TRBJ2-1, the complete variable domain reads DGGITQSPKYLFRKEGQNVTLSCEQNLNHDAMYWYRQDPGQGLRLIYYSQIVNDFQKGDIAEGYSVSREKKESFPLTVTSAQKNPTAFYLCALSGGSHNEQFFGPGTRLTVL.

CDR3 sequence reads: CASSLGQGQADTQYF. The CDR3, as DNA: TGCGCCAGCAGCTTGGGCCAGGGACAGGCAGATACGCAGTATTTT. The chain links TRBV5-1 to TRBJ2-3, with 8 bases matching TRBD1. Germline V lookup: CDR1 SGHRS, CDR2 YFSETQ. The CDR3 sequence is 15 residues long. V was pared by 0 bases and J by 4 bases, with 4 bases of the junction left unmatched.

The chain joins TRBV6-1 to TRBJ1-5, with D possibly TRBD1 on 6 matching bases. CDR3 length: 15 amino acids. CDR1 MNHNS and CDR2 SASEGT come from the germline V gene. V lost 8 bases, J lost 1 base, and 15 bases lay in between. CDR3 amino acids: CASARFQGSNQPQHF. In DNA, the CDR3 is TGTGCCAGCGCCAGGTTCCAGGGGAGCAATCAGCCCCAGCATTTT.

CDR3 amino acids: CAISDIVRQGKTGELFF. In nucleotides, the CDR3 is TGTGCCATCAGTGATATAGTGCGGCAGGGGAAAACCGGGGAGCTGTTTTTT. The chain uses TRBV10-3 and TRBJ2-2; tentatively, D is TRBD1 (6 bases). Trimming stripped 3 bases from V and 5 bases from J, with 19 bases between. CDR3 length: 17 amino acids. The germline CDR1 and CDR2 sequences are ENHRY and SYGVKD.

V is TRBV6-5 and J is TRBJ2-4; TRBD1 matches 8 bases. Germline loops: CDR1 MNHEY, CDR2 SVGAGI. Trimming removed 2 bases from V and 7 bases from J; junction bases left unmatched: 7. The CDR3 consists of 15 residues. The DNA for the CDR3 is TGTGCCAGCAGTTACGACCAGGGGGCAGGGAACATTCAGTACTTC. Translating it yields CASSYDQGAGNIQYF.

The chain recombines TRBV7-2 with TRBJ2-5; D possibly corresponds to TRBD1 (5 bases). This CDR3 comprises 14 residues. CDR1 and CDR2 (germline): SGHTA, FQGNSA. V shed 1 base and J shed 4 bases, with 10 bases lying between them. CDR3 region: CASSLVGVGETQYF. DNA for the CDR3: TGTGCCAGCAGCTTAGTAGGGGTCGGAGAGACCCAGTACTTC.

CDR3 protein: CASSSSGGDLQETQYF. The CDR3 DNA follows: TGTGCCAGCAGCTCTAGCGGGGGAGACCTCCAAGAGACCCAGTACTTC. The chain carries TRBV7-3 and TRBJ2-5, with 10 bases matching TRBD2. Germline V lookup: CDR1 SGHTA, CDR2 FQGTGA. The CDR3 is 16 amino acids. V shed 4 bases, J shed 1 base, and the junction held 6 bases outside the gene matches.

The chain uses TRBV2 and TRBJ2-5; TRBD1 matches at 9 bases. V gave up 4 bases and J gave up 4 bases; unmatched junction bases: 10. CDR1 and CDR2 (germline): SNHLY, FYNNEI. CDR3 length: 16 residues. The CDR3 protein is CASSGPGQGRRETQYF. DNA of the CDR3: TGTGCCAGCAGTGGCCCGGGACAGGGTAGGAGAGAGACCCAGTACTTC. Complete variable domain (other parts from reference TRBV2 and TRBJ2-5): EPEVTQTPSHQVTQMGQEVILRCVPISNHLYFYWYRQILGQKVEFLVSFYNNEISEKSEIFDDQFSVERPDGSNFTLKIRSTKLEDSAMYFCASSGPGQGRRETQYFGPGTRLLVL.

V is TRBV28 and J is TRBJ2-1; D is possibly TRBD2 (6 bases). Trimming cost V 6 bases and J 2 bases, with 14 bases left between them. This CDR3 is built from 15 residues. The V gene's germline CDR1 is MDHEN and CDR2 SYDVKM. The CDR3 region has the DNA TGTGCCAGCAGGGGACTGAGGGCTCCCTACAATGAGCAGTTCTTC. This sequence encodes CASRGLRAPYNEQFF. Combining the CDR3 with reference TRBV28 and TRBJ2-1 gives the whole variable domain DVKVTQSSRYLVKRTGEKVFLECVQDMDHENMFWYRQDPGLGLRLIYFSYDVKMKEKGDIPEGYSVSREKKERFSLILESASTNQTSMYLCASRGLRAPYNEQFFGPGTRLTVL.